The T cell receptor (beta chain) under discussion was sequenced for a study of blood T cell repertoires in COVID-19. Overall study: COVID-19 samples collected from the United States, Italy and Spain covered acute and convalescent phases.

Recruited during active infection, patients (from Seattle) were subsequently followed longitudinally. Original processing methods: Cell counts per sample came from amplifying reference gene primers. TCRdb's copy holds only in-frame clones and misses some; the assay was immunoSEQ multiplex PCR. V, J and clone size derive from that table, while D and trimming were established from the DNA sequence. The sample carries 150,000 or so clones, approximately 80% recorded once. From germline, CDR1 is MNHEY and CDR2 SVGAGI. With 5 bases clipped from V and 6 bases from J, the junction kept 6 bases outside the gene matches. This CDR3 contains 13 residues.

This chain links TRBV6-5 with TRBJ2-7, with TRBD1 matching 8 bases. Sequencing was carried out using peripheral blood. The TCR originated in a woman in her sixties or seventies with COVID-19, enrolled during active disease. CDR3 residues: CASSPTGAGEQYF. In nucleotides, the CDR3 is TGTGCCAGCAGTCCGACAGGGGCCGGCGAGCAGTACTTC.